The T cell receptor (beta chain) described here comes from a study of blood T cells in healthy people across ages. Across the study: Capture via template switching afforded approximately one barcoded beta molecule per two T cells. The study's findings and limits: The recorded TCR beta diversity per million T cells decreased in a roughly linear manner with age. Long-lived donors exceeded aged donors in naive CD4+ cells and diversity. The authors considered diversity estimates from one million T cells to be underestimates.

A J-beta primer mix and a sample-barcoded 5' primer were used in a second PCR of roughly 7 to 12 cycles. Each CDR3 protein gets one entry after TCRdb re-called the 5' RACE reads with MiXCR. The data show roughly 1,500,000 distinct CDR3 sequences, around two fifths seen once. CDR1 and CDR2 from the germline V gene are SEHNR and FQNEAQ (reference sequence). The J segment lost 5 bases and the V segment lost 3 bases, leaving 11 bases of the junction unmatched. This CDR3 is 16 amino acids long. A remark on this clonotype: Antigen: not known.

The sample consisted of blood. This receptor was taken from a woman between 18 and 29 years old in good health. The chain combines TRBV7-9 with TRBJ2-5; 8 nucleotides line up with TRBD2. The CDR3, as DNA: TGTGCCAGCAGCTTCGATCTAACCGGGAGGGGGGAGACCCAGTACTTC. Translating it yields CASSFDLTGRGETQYF.